The source of this T cell receptor beta chain is a study of cytotoxic CD8 clonotypes in ibrutinib-treated CLL. Overall study results and limits: At the start, clonality exceeded age-matched healthy donors and followed circulating CD8+ T-cell counts.

TCRdb keeps only in-frame clones here, not all; method: immunoSEQ multiplex PCR. The table has 60,000 or so clones, less than 60% seen once. This clone was seen repeatedly, ten times or more. Its antigen is as yet unknown. TCR beta libraries used around 2 micrograms of genomic DNA from cryopreserved PBMCs. The CDR3 covers 14 residues. Unmatched junction bases numbered 2, after V lost 6 bases and J lost 2 bases. CDR1 is MDHEN, CDR2 SYDVKM, per germline. This rearrangement joins TRBV28 to TRBJ2-5; 11 nucleotides line up with TRBD2. Sequenced material: PBMCs, taken after 12 months of ibrutinib treatment. The sequence was collected from a human donor with chronic lymphocytic leukemia. The CDR3, as DNA: TGTGCCAGCAGACTAGCGGGGGTTCAAGAGACCCAGTACTTC. It encodes CASRLAGVQETQYF.